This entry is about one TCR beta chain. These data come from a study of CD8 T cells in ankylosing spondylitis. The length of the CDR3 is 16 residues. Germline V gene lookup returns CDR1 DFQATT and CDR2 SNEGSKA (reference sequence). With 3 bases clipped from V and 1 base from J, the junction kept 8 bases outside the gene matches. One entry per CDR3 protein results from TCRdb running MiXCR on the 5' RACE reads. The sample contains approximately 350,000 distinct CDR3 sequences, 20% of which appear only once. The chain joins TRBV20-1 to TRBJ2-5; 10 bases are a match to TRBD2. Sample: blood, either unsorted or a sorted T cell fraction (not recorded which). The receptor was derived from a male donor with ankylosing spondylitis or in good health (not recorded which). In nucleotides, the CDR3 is TGCAGTGCTAGTCATTCTGGACTAGCGGTCCAAGAGACCCAGTACTTC. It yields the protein CSASHSGLAVQETQYF.